This T cell receptor beta chain was retrieved from a study of blood T cell repertoires in COVID-19. Looking at the study overall: Samples representing acute and convalescent COVID-19 were sourced from the United States, Italy and Spain. PBMCs, B-cell-depleted T cells, or T cells provided the cDNA or gDNA that made up the material.

Germline trimming cut 5 bases from V and 1 base from J; bases unmatched to any gene: 11. The CDR3 spans 17 residues. Per germline, CDR1 SEHNR and CDR2 FQNEAQ (reference sequence). As originally analysed: Estimation of nucleated cell counts was performed using reference gene primer amplification. The table came from immunoSEQ multiplex PCR; TCRdb's copy has only in-frame clones and leaves some out. The DNA was the basis for D and trimming; V, J and clone size are from that table. The sample yields about 74,000 clones, about 84% seen once. The TCR sequence derives from a human donor in a cohort sampled during active COVID-19. Sequences were obtained from peripheral blood. V is TRBV7-9 and J is TRBJ1-1, with 9 positions matching TRBD1. The CDR3: CASSEGGQGRRNTEAFF. As DNA, the CDR3 is TGTGCCAGCAGCGAGGGGGGACAGGGAAGGAGGAACACTGAAGCTTTCTTT.